The 23 T cell receptor beta chains below come from one sample, sequenced in a study of blood T cell repertoires in COVID-19. Sequencing used immunoSEQ multiplex PCR; TCRdb keeps in-frame clones, though not all of them. Seen here are about 17,000 clones, almost 85% observed once, and the top ten hold approximately 28%. The sample taken for sequencing was peripheral blood. The receptors were gathered from a woman in her 70s with active COVID-19.

The chain recombines TRBV3-1 (or the pseudogene TRBV3-2) with TRBJ2-3; 9 bases fit TRBD2. The V and J ends lost 1 base and 4 bases, in that order; junction bases with no gene match: 9. The CDR3 is 17 residues long. Looked up from germline, CDR1 is LGHDT and CDR2 is YNNKEL (reference sequence). This chain's CDR3 is CASSQVPSGRRADTQYF. For the CDR3, the DNA is TGTGCCAGCAGCCAAGTTCCAAGCGGGAGGAGGGCAGATACGCAGTATTTT.

The V gene is TRBV18, the J gene TRBJ2-1, with 7 bases aligning to TRBD2. Germline assignment: CDR1 KGHSH and CDR2 LQKENI. CDR3 size: 16 residues. Losses at the gene ends were 3 bases for V and 7 bases for J; bases not matched to a gene: 12. The CDR3 coding sequence is TGTGCCAGCTCACCTTATTCCGGGACTACCGCAAATGAGCAGTTCTTC. Its protein product is CASSPYSGTTANEQFF.

In its sample, this clone was seen once. The V call is TRBV29-1, the J call TRBJ1-1; weak D call: TRBD1 (6 bases). Trimming took 7 bases from V and 8 from J, leaving 14 bases between them. CDR1 and CDR2 from the germline V gene are SQVTM and ANQGSEA. The CDR3 is made up of 11 amino acids. The CDR3, as DNA: TGCAGCGCCCCGGGGGGGCTCGAAGCTTTCTTT. Translating gives CSAPGGLEAFF.

This CDR3 reads CATGTSGKTSNIQYF. The CDR3 DNA reads as TGTGCCACCGGGACTAGCGGGAAAACGTCAAACATTCAGTACTTC. V usage is TRBV2 and J usage is TRBJ2-4; TRBD2 matches 13 bases. This CDR3 region has 15 residues. The V gene's germline CDR1 is SNHLY and CDR2 FYNNEI. J gave up 6 bases and V 10 bases, and 9 bases lay outside the gene matches. Combining the CDR3 with reference TRBV2 and TRBJ2-4 gives the whole variable domain EPEVTQTPSHQVTQMGQEVILRCVPISNHLYFYWYRQILGQKVEFLVSFYNNEISEKSEIFDDQFSVERPDGSNFTLKIRSTKLEDSAMYFCATGTSGKTSNIQYFGAGTRLSVL.

The chain employs TRBV2 and TRBJ2-6, with TRBD2 matching over 11 bases. This CDR3 region has 17 residues. CDR1 is SNHLY, CDR2 FYNNEI, per germline. V was pared by 4 bases and J by 3 bases, with 5 bases of the junction left unmatched. In DNA form, the CDR3 reads TGTGCCAGCAGTGTGGCTAGCGGGAGGAATGGGGCCAACGTCCTGACTTTC. Translated, it gives CASSVASGRNGANVLTF.

The chain has TRBV7-2 and TRBJ1-2, with D unresolved. Germline CDR1 is SGHTA and CDR2 is FQGNSA. V gave up 5 bases and J gave up 3 bases, with 22 bases separating them. CDR3 size: 17 residues. DNA for the CDR3: TGTGCCAGCAGCCCCGGGAAAGGAACATTTAGGCACTATGGCTACACCTTC. The encoded protein is CASSPGKGTFRHYGYTF.

The V call is TRBV9, the J call TRBJ2-1; TRBD2 aligns across 8 bases. From germline, CDR1 is SGDLS and CDR2 YYNGEE. This CDR3 has 16 residues. The ends lost 0 bases at V and 8 bases at J; junction bases unmatched: 10. CDR3 in amino acids: CASSVVAGRAWDEQFF. In DNA, the CDR3 is TGTGCCAGCAGCGTAGTGGCCGGGAGGGCCTGGGATGAGCAGTTCTTC. Together with reference TRBV9 and TRBJ2-1, the CDR3 gives the full variable domain: DSGVTQTPKHLITATGQRVTLRCSPRSGDLSVYWYQQSLDQGLQFLIQYYNGEERAKGNILERFSAQQFPDLHSELNLSSLELGDSALYFCASSVVAGRAWDEQFFGPGTRLTVL.

V usage is TRBV9 and J usage is TRBJ2-1, with D maybe TRBD2 (5 bases). The germline V gene encodes CDR1 SGDLS and CDR2 YYNGEE. The ends were cut back, 1 base at V and 8 bases at J, with 22 bases in the middle. There are 17 residues in the CDR3. The CDR3 spells CASSVSRWESGFDEQFF. The CDR3 DNA reads as TGTGCCAGCAGCGTATCTAGGTGGGAGAGTGGATTCGATGAGCAGTTCTTC.

The V call is TRBV20-1, the J call TRBJ2-6, with D perhaps TRBD2 (6 bases). The CDR3 runs to 17 residues. V lost 3 bases to trimming and J lost 1 base, with 16 bases between them. CDR1 and CDR2 (germline): DFQATT, SNEGSKA (reference sequence). The CDR3 DNA reads as TGCAGTGCTAGTAGTGGGCCCGGGGGATCTGGGGCCAACGTCCTGACTTTC. This gives the protein CSASSGPGGSGANVLTF.

The chain has TRBV29-1 and TRBJ2-1, with D possibly called TRBD1 or TRBD2 (5 bases each). In germline, CDR1 is SQVTM, CDR2 ANQGSEA. The CDR3 totals 10 residues. The V and J ends lost 7 bases and 10 bases respectively, with 11 bases between them. The CDR3 nucleotides read TGCAGCGGGGGACGAGAGGAGCAGTTCTTC. Amino acid sequence: CSGGREEQFF.

The rearrangement joins TRBV7-2 to TRBJ2-2; tentative D call: TRBD2 (5 bases). Germline V gives CDR1 SGHTA, CDR2 FQGNSA. With 3 bases removed from V and 7 bases from J, the gap between germline ends came to 12 bases. The CDR3 loop spans 14 amino acids. CDR3 loop: CASSLNGVIGELFF. The CDR3, as DNA: TGTGCCAGCAGCTTGAACGGGGTTATCGGGGAGCTGTTTTTT.

The gene calls are TRBV6-6 and TRBJ2-1, with TRBD2 identical over 8 bases. This CDR3 is built from 15 residues. CDR1 is MNHNY, CDR2 SVGAGI, per germline (reference sequence). V lost 11 bases, J lost 8 bases, and 17 bases stayed unmatched. This CDR3 reads CACWGLSGGWDEQFF. In DNA form, the CDR3 reads TGTGCCTGCTGGGGGTTATCGGGAGGGTGGGATGAGCAGTTCTTC.

CDR3 sequence (DNA): TGTGCCAGCAGCCCCTCGACAGACAACACTGAAGCTTTCTTT. Encoded protein: CASSPSTDNTEAFF. This chain joins TRBV7-2 and TRBJ1-1; D is possibly TRBD1 (5 bases). The germline CDR1 and CDR2 sequences are SGHTA and FQGNSA. V lost 5 bases and J lost 2, with 12 bases in between. The CDR3 has 14 residues.

The chain links TRBV10-3 to TRBJ1-6; perhaps TRBD1 as D (5 bases). The germline V gene encodes CDR1 ENHRY and CDR2 SYGVKD. The germline V and J ends were trimmed by 5 bases and 5 bases, with 13 bases remaining between them. This CDR3 has 15 residues. CDR3 bases: TGTGCCATCAGTACTCGGGGCGGGAATAATTCACCCCTCCACTTT. It codes for CAISTRGGNNSPLHF.

Of note for this clone: An end of the junction does not agree with germline; a read error may underlie this. The chain employs TRBV6-5 and TRBJ2-7; a possible D gene is TRBD1 (6 bases). TRBJ2-1 explains the end of the DNA better; the J call may be wrong. Germline CDR1 reads MNHEY; CDR2 reads SVGAGI. This CDR3 contains 15 residues. This chain's CDR3 is CASSSTGLSYNEQFF. CDR3 nucleotide sequence: TGTGCTAGCAGTTCCACAGGGCTCTCCTACAATGAGCAGTTCTTC.

The CDR3 DNA sequence: TGCGCCAGCAGCACTCCGAGTCGGCTAGCGGGACATGACACAGATACGCAGTATTTT. It yields the protein CASSTPSRLAGHDTDTQYF. The V and J genes are TRBV4-1 and TRBJ2-3; TRBD2 agrees at 9 bases. There are 19 residues in the CDR3. CDR1 and CDR2 (germline): MGHRA, YSYEKL. V was clipped by 5 bases and J by 2 bases; unmatched bases: 17.

This clone was recorded once. The gene calls are TRBV2 and TRBJ2-7; the match to TRBD2 covers 13 bases. Germline CDR1 SNHLY, CDR2 FYNNEI. Trimming took 5 bases from V and 4 from J; bases not matched to a gene: 8. The CDR3 extends over 16 amino acids. In nucleotides, the CDR3 is TGTGCCAGCAGTTATCCTCCGGGACTAGCGGGGTACGAGCAGTACTTC. Protein: CASSYPPGLAGYEQYF. Together with reference TRBV2 and TRBJ2-7, the CDR3 gives the full variable domain: EPEVTQTPSHQVTQMGQEVILRCVPISNHLYFYWYRQILGQKVEFLVSFYNNEISEKSEIFDDQFSVERPDGSNFTLKIRSTKLEDSAMYFCASSYPPGLAGYEQYFGPGTRLTVT.

V and J are TRBV7-3 and TRBJ1-1; D gene uncertain. V dropped 7 bases and J dropped 4 bases, with 22 bases sitting between them. CDR3 length: 16 amino acids. CDR1 and CDR2 (germline): SGHTA, FQGTGA. The CDR3 reads CASTQYRHPGGTEAFF. In nucleotides, the CDR3 is TGTGCCAGCACCCAATATAGACACCCAGGTGGCACTGAAGCTTTCTTT.

The chain has TRBV9 and TRBJ2-7; 12 bases align to TRBD2. CDR1 SGDLS and CDR2 YYNGEE come from the germline V gene. There are 17 residues in the CDR3. J lost 3 bases, V lost 4 bases, and 11 bases had no gene match. Here the CDR3 DNA reads TGTGCCAGCAGCACCGGGACTAGCGGGTCGGACTTCTACGAGCAGTACTTC. Residues: CASSTGTSGSDFYEQYF. The full variable domain, in which reference TRBV9 and TRBJ2-7 provide the parts outside the CDR3, is DSGVTQTPKHLITATGQRVTLRCSPRSGDLSVYWYQQSLDQGLQFLIQYYNGEERAKGNILERFSAQQFPDLHSELNLSSLELGDSALYFCASSTGTSGSDFYEQYFGPGTRLTVT.

The chain joins TRBV28 to TRBJ1-2; D remains unclear. V lost 6 bases to trimming and J lost 5 bases, with 16 bases between them. Germline assignment: CDR1 MDHEN and CDR2 SYDVKM. The CDR3 contains 14 residues. In DNA, the CDR3 is TGTGCCAGCAGCGACCCGGGATGGAGTTATGGCTACACCTTC. Translation gives CASSDPGWSYGYTF.

The chain uses TRBV2 and TRBJ1-2; 7 nucleotides match TRBD1. The CDR3 has 14 amino acids. CDR1 and CDR2 from the germline V gene are SNHLY and FYNNEI. V gave up 6 bases and J gave up 3 bases; unmatched junction bases: 7. For the CDR3, the DNA is TGTGCCAGCAGCGGACAGGTGAGGGACTATGGCTACACCTTC. It encodes CASSGQVRDYGYTF.

The chain joins TRBV18 to TRBJ2-4; D gene ambiguous. This CDR3 contains 13 residues. V was pared by 4 bases and J by 8 bases, with 12 bases between. Per the germline V gene, CDR1 is KGHSH and CDR2 is LQKENI. The CDR3 nucleotides read TGTGCCAGCTCACAGATTGGCGAGGACATTCAGTACTTC. Encoded protein: CASSQIGEDIQYF.

This clone is termed medium-sized (0.01 to 0.1%). The chain carries TRBV9 and TRBJ2-2; D ambiguous. CDR3 length: 12 residues. Germline CDR1 is SGDLS and CDR2 is YYNGEE. V lost 1 base to trimming and J lost 8 bases, with 6 bases between them. The CDR3 spells CASSVRTGELFF. The CDR3 DNA reads TGTGCCAGCAGCGTAAGAACAGGGGAGCTGTTTTTT.